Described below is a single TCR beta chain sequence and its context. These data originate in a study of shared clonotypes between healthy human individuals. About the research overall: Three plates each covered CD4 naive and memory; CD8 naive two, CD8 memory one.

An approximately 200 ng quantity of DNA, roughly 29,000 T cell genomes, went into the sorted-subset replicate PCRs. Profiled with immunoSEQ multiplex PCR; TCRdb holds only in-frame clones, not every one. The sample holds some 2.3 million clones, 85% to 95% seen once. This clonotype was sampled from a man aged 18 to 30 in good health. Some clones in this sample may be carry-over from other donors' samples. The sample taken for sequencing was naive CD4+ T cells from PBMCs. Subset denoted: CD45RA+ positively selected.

The CDR3 loop is CASSRSGSSYNEQFF. The CDR3 nucleotides read TGTGCCAGCAGTAGAAGCGGGAGCTCCTACAATGAGCAGTTCTTC. The chain couples TRBV27 to TRBJ2-1, with 8 bases fitting TRBD2. The germline gives CDR1 MNHEY, CDR2 SMNVEV (reference sequence). This CDR3 comprises 15 residues. The V gene end was trimmed by 5 bases and the J gene end by 0 bases; junction bases not matched to a gene: 3.